Each of the 21 T cell receptor beta chains below was sequenced from the same sample in a study of cytomegalovirus exposure and HLA in healthy donors. Profiled with immunoSEQ multiplex PCR; TCRdb holds only in-frame clones, not every one. The table includes hundreds of thousands of clones, roughly 84% detected once. The sample comprised PBMCs. The source of these receptors is a woman in her late teens or twenties in good health and CMV-seropositive.

This CDR3 is CATRDPQAGSYEQYF. The CDR3 DNA sequence: TGTGCCACCAGAGACCCCCAGGCAGGATCCTACGAGCAGTACTTC. The chain recombines TRBV15 with TRBJ2-7; D uncertain. The germline V and J ends were trimmed by 6 bases and 1 base, with 16 bases remaining between them. CDR3 length: 15 amino acids. Germline V gives CDR1 LNHNV, CDR2 YYDKDF (reference sequence).

The CDR3 DNA follows: TGCGCCAGCAGCTTCGGGGGGAGGTCCTACAATGAGCAGTTCTTC. Its protein product is CASSFGGRSYNEQFF. This chain connects TRBV5-1 to TRBJ2-1; 7 positions match TRBD2. The germline gives CDR1 SGHRS, CDR2 YFSETQ. The junction had 3 bases not matched to a gene; V was cut back by 2 bases and J by 1 base. The CDR3 runs 15 residues.

V is TRBV19 and J is TRBJ1-1, with TRBD1 as a possible D gene (5 bases). The CDR3 extends over 13 amino acids. Trimming took off 8 bases at V and 5 bases at J, with 15 bases between the two ends. Germline CDR1 reads LNHDA; CDR2 reads SQIVND (reference sequence). The CDR3 spells CASCPGRGTEAFF. DNA for the CDR3: TGTGCCAGTTGCCCCGGGCGGGGGACTGAAGCTTTCTTT.

The CDR3: CASSYTGVAPETQYF. Written as DNA, the CDR3 is TGTGCCAGCAGCTACACAGGGGTGGCTCCAGAGACCCAGTACTTC. The rearrangement links TRBV5-4 to TRBJ2-5; 7 bases align to TRBD1. Germline V gene sequence: CDR1 SGHNT, CDR2 YYREEE (reference sequence). CDR3 length: 15 amino acids. Germline trimming cut 3 bases from V and 4 bases from J; bases unmatched to any gene: 9. Looking up the rest from reference TRBV5-4 and TRBJ2-5 gives the full variable domain: ETGVTQSPTHLIKTRGQQVTLRCSSQSGHNTVSWYQQALGQGPQFIFQYYREEENGRGNFPPRFSGLQFPNYSSELNVNALELDDSALYLCASSYTGVAPETQYFGPGTRLLVL.

V gene TRBV5-5 combines with J gene TRBJ2-7, with D uncertain. The CDR3 is 13 residues long. Deletions cut 4 bases from V and 2 bases from J, with 10 bases between. Germline CDR1 is SGHKS and CDR2 is YYEKEE (reference sequence). The CDR3 nucleotides are TGTGCCAGCAGCCCGACGAGGACCTACGAGCAGTACTTC. This translates into CASSPTRTYEQYF. Full variable domain (missing parts from reference TRBV5-5 and TRBJ2-7): DAGVTQSPTHLIKTRGQQVTLRCSPISGHKSVSWYQQVLGQGPQFIFQYYEKEERGRGNFPDRFSARQFPNYSSELNVNALLLGDSALYLCASSPTRTYEQYFGPGTRLTVT.

The chain joins TRBV5-1 to TRBJ2-1; 9 bases are shared with TRBD2. The CDR3 consists of 17 residues. CDR1 and CDR2 from the germline V gene are SGHRS and YFSETQ. Trimming cost V 4 bases and J 0 bases; bases outside gene matches: 8. The CDR3 protein is CASSRTSALTSYNEQFF. CDR3 nucleotide sequence: TGCGCCAGCAGCCGGACTAGCGCACTGACCTCCTACAATGAGCAGTTCTTC.

As for this clone: This same CDR3 is encoded by further DNA sequences in the sample. The rearrangement uses TRBV9 and TRBJ1-5; D is unclear. The V gene's germline CDR1 is SGDLS and CDR2 YYNGEE. V lost 0 bases and J lost 4, with 5 bases in between. CDR3 length: 13 amino acids. CDR3 sequence (DNA): TGTGCCAGCAGCGTAGACAGAAATCAGCCCCAGCATTTT. Its protein is CASSVDRNQPQHF.

V and J are TRBV30 and TRBJ2-7, with D tentatively TRBD1 (5 bases). CDR3 length: 15 residues. Looked up from germline, CDR1 is GTSNPN and CDR2 is SVGIG (reference sequence). The germline V and J ends were trimmed by 3 bases and 3 bases, with 18 bases remaining between them. The CDR3 region is CAWSHGHSKIYEQYF. DNA of the CDR3: TGTGCCTGGAGCCATGGACACAGTAAGATCTACGAGCAGTACTTC.

The chain has TRBV7-8 and TRBJ1-5; no clear D. The CDR3 contains 15 residues. Germline-derived CDR1 and CDR2 are SGHVS and FQNEAQ. V was cut by 2 bases and J by 9 bases, with 17 bases left in between. The chain's CDR3 is CASSLIERVGSPQHF. CDR3 sequence (DNA): TGTGCCAGCAGCTTAATTGAACGGGTAGGCTCGCCCCAGCATTTT.

In this sample, this clone turned up a few times. The rearrangement joins TRBV14 to TRBJ2-1; 7 bases match TRBD2. The CDR3 length is 19 residues. V lost 1 base to trimming and J lost 0 bases; unmatched junction nucleotides: 12. Germline CDR1 reads SGHDN; CDR2 reads FVKESK. Here the CDR3 reads CASSQGRGRGFGSYNEQFF. CDR3 sequence (DNA): TGTGCCAGCAGCCAAGGGCGCGGGAGAGGATTCGGCTCCTACAATGAGCAGTTCTTC.

V gene TRBV6-5 combines with J gene TRBJ1-5, with a weak D call TRBD1 (6 bases). The CDR3 is 13 residues long. The ends were cut back, 5 bases at V and 7 bases at J, with 12 bases in the middle. Germline CDR1 is MNHEY and CDR2 is SVGAGI. CDR3 residues: CASSRWGGQPQHF. The CDR3 bases are TGTGCCAGCAGTCGCTGGGGGGGCCAGCCCCAGCATTTT.

The V call is TRBV27, the J call TRBJ2-2; weak D call: TRBD2 (6 bases). This CDR3 region has 13 residues. The ends were cut back, 8 bases at V and 4 bases at J, with 11 bases in the middle. Per germline, CDR1 MNHEY and CDR2 SMNVEV (reference sequence). DNA of the CDR3: TGTGCCAGCTCCGGACTATTCACCGGGGAGCTGTTTTTT. As protein: CASSGLFTGELFF.

The chain is built from TRBV5-1 and TRBJ1-2, with 7 bases matching TRBD1. CDR3 size: 14 residues. V lost 2 bases, J lost 2 bases, and 3 bases stayed unmatched. CDR1 is SGHRS and CDR2 is YFSETQ in the germline V gene. CDR3 nucleotides: TGCGCCAGCAGCTTTGGACAGGAGAACTATGGCTACACCTTC. Residues: CASSFGQENYGYTF.

This clone came up once. The chain recombines TRBV11-2 with TRBJ2-7; 9 nucleotides agree with TRBD1. The J segment lost 4 bases and the V segment lost 5 bases, leaving 9 bases of the junction unmatched. The CDR3 consists of 15 residues. CDR1 is SGHAT, CDR2 FQNNGV, per germline. CDR3 loop: CASSQGPGQGYEQYF. Here the CDR3 DNA reads TGTGCCAGCAGCCAGGGTCCCGGACAGGGGTACGAGCAGTACTTC.

The gene calls are TRBV5-1 and TRBJ2-5; 10 bases are shared with TRBD2. Germline-derived CDR1 and CDR2 are SGHRS and YFSETQ. V dropped 4 bases and J dropped 5; count of bases not matched to a gene: 14. This CDR3 is built from 17 residues. As DNA, the CDR3 is TGCGCCAGCAGCGGTCGGACTAGCGGAGACTCGGATGAGACCCAGTACTTC. Amino acids: CASSGRTSGDSDETQYF.

The V and J genes are TRBV5-1 and TRBJ2-2; TRBD2 aligns across 10 bases. Per the germline V gene, CDR1 is SGHRS and CDR2 is YFSETQ. This CDR3 is built from 16 residues. The ends lost 0 bases at V and 7 bases at J; junction bases unmatched: 6. The CDR3 reads CASSLEPAGGIGELFF. The CDR3 coding sequence is TGCGCCAGCAGCTTGGAACCAGCGGGAGGGATCGGGGAGCTGTTTTTT.

The chain joins TRBV18 to TRBJ2-6; D is possibly TRBD1 (6 bases). V lost 6 bases to trimming and J lost 0 bases, with 9 bases between them. CDR1 and CDR2 (germline): KGHSH, LQKENI. The CDR3 is 15 amino acids. CDR3 DNA: TGTGCCAGCTCTGGACAGATCTCTGGGGCCAACGTCCTGACTTTC. Amino acids: CASSGQISGANVLTF.

The sample holds a few counts of this clone. V gene TRBV9 combines with J gene TRBJ2-2; D gene uncertain. V was trimmed by 0 bases and J by 1 base, leaving 4 bases between them. Looked up from germline, CDR1 is SGDLS and CDR2 is YYNGEE. The CDR3 loop spans 14 amino acids. DNA of the CDR3: TGTGCCAGCAGCGTAGTTATGAACACCGGGGAGCTGTTTTTT. Translating it yields CASSVVMNTGELFF.

The gene calls are TRBV10-3 and TRBJ2-5, with D unresolved. CDR3 length: 12 residues. CDR1 is ENHRY and CDR2 is SYGVKD in the germline V gene. Trimming took 6 bases from V and 3 from J, leaving 8 bases between them. The CDR3 DNA is TGTGCCATCAGGGAGACGGAAGAGACCCAGTACTTC. Its translation: CAIRETEETQYF.

This clone showed up just a few times. The V and J genes are TRBV7-9 and TRBJ1-2; D gene unclear. The CDR3 extends over 12 amino acids. The V gene lost 7 bases and the J gene lost 7 bases, with 13 bases spanning the gap. Germline V gene data show CDR1 as SEHNR and CDR2 as FQNEAQ (reference sequence). The CDR3 coding sequence is TGTGCCAGCACCGGGGAGTTGGGTGGCTACACCTTC. Translating it yields CASTGELGGYTF. The full variable domain, completed using reference TRBV7-9 and TRBJ1-2, is DTGVSQNPRHKITKRGQNVTFRCDPISEHNRLYWYRQTLGQGPEFLTYFQNEAQLEKSRLLSDRFSAERPKGSFSTLEIQRTEQGDSAMYLCASTGELGGYTFGSGTRLTVV.

V and J are TRBV30 and TRBJ2-1; D is perhaps TRBD2 (6 bases). Germline CDR1 and CDR2: GTSNPN and SVGIG (reference sequence). Trimming shortened V by 0 bases and J by 13 bases, and 13 bases separated the two germline ends. The CDR3 is 12 amino acids. This chain's CDR3 is CAWSVSEGLQFF. CDR3 bases: TGTGCCTGGAGTGTATCGGAGGGCCTTCAGTTCTTC.